This T cell receptor beta chain emerged from a study of CD8 T cells in ankylosing spondylitis (dated by TCRdb to 2016 to 2017). Turning to the overall study: T cell receptor beta repertoires were profiled in healthy donors and ankylosing spondylitis patients so that disease-linked TCR variants could be found. The full study cohort was made up of approximately 24 ankylosing spondylitis patients and 95 to 130 healthy donors. Samples of peripheral blood were taken, and for ankylosing spondylitis patients, synovial fluid was collected as well. On the study overall, not on this receptor specifically: The disease-linked clones were reported as significantly enriched in matched synovial fluid samples from ankylosing spondylitis patients. Some TCR beta motif variants had previously been reported in synovial fluid and blood of reactive arthritis patients, which suggested common disease-initiation mechanisms. A TCR beta motif of about 8 highly homologous amino acid variants appeared characteristic of blood from ankylosing spondylitis patients. A CD8+ phenotype was shown by the disease-linked clones, which were found at relatively low frequencies in peripheral blood.

The data were produced on an Illumina HiSeq 2500. Quantitative 5'-RACE with molecular barcodes was the method used to prepare the TCR beta libraries. In the original analysis: To identify disease-linked TCR variants, a new computational method was used, one built on a probabilistic model of VDJ rearrangement. In TCRdb, the public reads were trimmed at Q25 with fastp and aligned with MiXCR, with productive beta chains retained. Identical CDR3 protein sequences are pooled into one entry, listed with their most common genes and DNA. The V and J calls here are based on TCRdb, not the publication. This sample comprises under 150,000 distinct CDR3 sequences, roughly 10% of them detected only once. The ten largest account for around 4.3% of the sample. This clonotype was counted many times. Its antigen has not been determined. Nothing much larger sits one base from this clone, and base qualities are not available.

Trimming at the junction amounts to 0 bases on V and 3 bases on J, and the germline ends lie 12 bases apart. From the germline V gene (reference sequence), CDR1 is DFQATT and CDR2 is SNEGSKA. Taken from cysteine to phenylalanine, the CDR3 has 14 residues. The CDR3 DNA has 42 bases and is translated from base 1. This receptor was identified in a female donor with ankylosing spondylitis or in good health (not recorded which). In this chain, TRBV20-1 is recombined with TRBJ2-7; the D gene cannot be named for sure. The sequencing input was blood, either unsorted or a sorted T cell fraction (not recorded which). The CDR3 protein: CSARDPGRHYEQYF. The nucleotide sequence is TGCAGTGCTAGAGATCCGGGCAGACACTACGAGCAGTACTTC.